Below, one T cell receptor beta chain is given with its context. Antigen: not known. Primed by a sample-barcoded 5' primer and a J-beta primer mix, a second PCR proceeded for about 6 to 11 cycles. TCRdb used MiXCR to reprocess the 5' RACE reads, holding one entry per CDR3 protein. The table lists around 900,000 distinct CDR3 sequences, 51% of them singletons, with 20% to 25% in the top ten. This specimen comes from a study of blood T cells in healthy people across ages. Points from the study as a whole: Diversity estimated from one million T cells was considered an underestimate.

Trimming took 0 bases from V and 1 from J, leaving 16 bases between them. The CDR3 runs 18 residues. Germline CDR1 reads SGHTA; CDR2 reads FQGTGA. This sequence was found in an older woman in good health. This rearrangement joins TRBV7-3 to TRBJ2-4; D possibly corresponds to TRBD1 (5 bases). Sequencing input: blood. The CDR3 coding sequence is TGTGCCAGCAGCTTAACGTCAGGGTGGGGATCGGCCAAAAACATTCAGTACTTC. Its translation is CASSLTSGWGSAKNIQYF.